Presented here are 30 T cell receptor beta chains from one specimen sequenced in a study of T cells in localized non-small cell lung cancer. TCRdb's copy holds only in-frame clones and misses some; the assay was immunoSEQ multiplex PCR. The data show tens of thousands of clones, 84% seen once. The sequencing here drew on peripheral blood, taken before any cancer treatment. The receptors shown here come from a female donor over 55 with stage I lung adenocarcinoma.

The chain couples TRBV6-5 to TRBJ2-2, with D tentatively TRBD2 (6 bases). This CDR3 comprises 15 residues. The germline gives CDR1 MNHEY, CDR2 SVGAGI. V shed 7 bases and J shed 5 bases, with 17 bases lying between them. CDR3 bases: TGTGCCAGCACCTCCCGGGACTTACAAACCGGGGAGCTGTTTTTT. It yields the protein CASTSRDLQTGELFF.

The rearrangement uses TRBV6-1 and TRBJ1-5; D uncertain. V was cut by 3 bases and J by 4 bases, with 13 bases left in between. Looked up from germline, CDR1 is MNHNS and CDR2 is SASEGT. The CDR3 spans 15 residues. The chain's CDR3 is CASSERWTGNQPQHF. The CDR3 bases are TGTGCCAGCAGTGAGAGGTGGACCGGGAATCAGCCCCAGCATTTT.

The chain combines TRBV19 with TRBJ1-3; D not resolved. This CDR3 region has 16 residues. Per the germline V gene, CDR1 is LNHDA and CDR2 is SQIVND (reference sequence). V gave up 5 bases and J gave up 0 bases, with 14 bases separating them. CDR3 in DNA: TGTGCCAGTAGTTCTCCCGGACTGAGCTCTGGAAACACCATATATTTT. It translates to CASSSPGLSSGNTIYF.

This sequence joins TRBV18 and TRBJ2-5; the D call may be TRBD1 or TRBD2 (6 bases each). Germline-derived CDR1 and CDR2 are KGHSH and LQKENI. V lost 3 bases to trimming and J lost 5 bases, with 16 bases between them. The CDR3 consists of 15 residues. The CDR3 DNA reads TGTGCCAGCTCACCGTCCATACAGGGAGGTGAGACCCAGTACTTC. It encodes CASSPSIQGGETQYF.

J is TRBJ2-3 and V is TRBV7-2; no reliable D call. The CDR3 spans 14 residues. Germline assignment: CDR1 SGHTA and CDR2 FQGNSA. Between the trimmed V and J ends, which lost 2 bases and 2 bases, there was a span of 8 bases. CDR3 nucleotide sequence: TGTGCCAGCAGCTTAATGGGAAACACAGATACGCAGTATTTT. Its translation is CASSLMGNTDTQYF.

The gene calls are TRBV2 and TRBJ1-1, with 11 bases lining up with TRBD1. V was pared by 8 bases and J by 5 bases, with 7 bases of the junction left unmatched. The length of the CDR3 is 14 residues. Germline V gives CDR1 SNHLY, CDR2 FYNNEI. The CDR3 sequence: CASARDRGETEAFF. The CDR3 region has the DNA TGTGCCAGCGCCCGGGACAGGGGGGAGACTGAAGCTTTCTTT.

The chain is built from TRBV9 and TRBJ2-3, with TRBD2 matching over 7 bases. Germline V gene lookup returns CDR1 SGDLS and CDR2 YYNGEE. The CDR3 runs 16 residues. V trimming: 0 bases; J trimming: 5 bases; junction bases outside the gene matches: 9. The CDR3: CASSVEGGSIGDTQYF. CDR3 nucleotide sequence: TGTGCCAGCAGCGTAGAGGGCGGGAGTATAGGAGATACGCAGTATTTT.

This clone was seen once. The chain employs TRBV19 and TRBJ2-6, with 10 positions matching TRBD1. The germline CDR1 and CDR2 sequences are LNHDA and SQIVND (reference sequence). This CDR3 is 17 amino acids long. V dropped 6 bases and J dropped 1; count of bases not matched to a gene: 6. CDR3 loop: CASSRDRGQSGANVLTF. The CDR3, as DNA: TGTGCCAGTAGCCGGGACAGGGGTCAATCTGGGGCCAACGTCCTGACTTTC.

The chain has TRBV2 and TRBJ2-3; D possibly corresponds to TRBD2 (7 bases). The V and J ends lost 8 bases and 2 bases respectively, with 17 bases between them. The germline gives CDR1 SNHLY, CDR2 FYNNEI. The CDR3 length is 15 residues. The CDR3 protein is CASVAGARFTDTQYF. CDR3 nucleotide sequence: TGTGCCAGCGTTGCGGGGGCGCGCTTCACAGATACGCAGTATTTT.

CDR3 bases: TGCGCCAGCAGCTCGCCGCCAGGGAGGAATGAGCAGTTCTTC. Its translation: CASSSPPGRNEQFF. V usage is TRBV5-1 and J usage is TRBJ2-1; D possibly corresponds to TRBD2 (6 bases). The CDR3 extends over 14 amino acids. Trimming pared 3 bases from V and 7 bases from J, leaving 14 bases between. The germline V gene has CDR1 SGHRS and CDR2 YFSETQ. Filled out from reference TRBV5-1 and TRBJ2-1, the complete variable domain reads KAGVTQTPRYLIKTRGQQVTLSCSPISGHRSVSWYQQTPGQGLQFLFEYFSETQRNKGNFPGRFSGRQFSNSRSEMNVSTLELGDSALYLCASSSPPGRNEQFFGPGTRLTVL.

The rearrangement uses TRBV7-9 and TRBJ1-2; D not resolved. Germline CDR1 is SEHNR and CDR2 is FQNEAQ (reference sequence). The CDR3 consists of 12 residues. Trimming removed 5 bases at V and 8 bases at J, with 12 bases between. CDR3 loop: CASSPDSAGYTF. The CDR3 nucleotides read TGTGCCAGCAGCCCGGATAGCGCGGGCTACACCTTC.

This clone was counted a single time. V gene TRBV18 combines with J gene TRBJ2-5, with 12 bases that match TRBD2. The CDR3 is made up of 16 amino acids. Germline CDR1 reads KGHSH; CDR2 reads LQKENI. Trimming at V came to 3 bases and at J to 4 bases, leaving 6 bases not matched to a gene. The CDR3 nucleotides read TGTGCCAGCTCACCGCCTCCGGGACTAGCGGGAGAGACCCAGTACTTC. This codes for CASSPPPGLAGETQYF.

The table lists this clone with a few counts. V and J are TRBV7-9 and TRBJ1-6, with D maybe TRBD1 (5 bases). The CDR3 sequence is 12 residues long. V was pared by 8 bases and J by 10 bases, with 12 bases between. Per the germline V gene, CDR1 is SEHNR and CDR2 is FQNEAQ (reference sequence). The CDR3 nucleotides are TGTGCCAGCGGGACGGAGCAGTCACCCCTCCACTTT. Translation: CASGTEQSPLHF.

The rearrangement uses TRBV19 and TRBJ2-1, with D unclear. The germline gives CDR1 LNHDA, CDR2 SQIVND (reference sequence). This CDR3 region has 12 residues. The CDR3 DNA reads TGTGCTACATCCGACCTTCCAAGTGAGCAGTTCTTC. It yields the protein CATSDLPSEQFF.

This clone has a single count. This rearrangement joins TRBV27 to TRBJ2-1; D gene uncertain. V lost 3 bases and J 8 bases, leaving 17 bases between the germline ends. The CDR3 consists of 15 residues. Germline-derived CDR1 and CDR2 are MNHEY and SMNVEV (reference sequence). The CDR3 bases are TGTGCCAGCAGTTTTGCTAACGGTGGCGTAGATGAGCAGTTCTTC. This codes for CASSFANGGVDEQFF.

This chain links TRBV18 with TRBJ1-1; tentatively, D is TRBD1 (5 bases). The germline V gene encodes CDR1 KGHSH and CDR2 LQKENI. V was clipped by 6 bases and J by 4 bases, with 21 bases between them. CDR3 length equals 16 residues. CDR3: CASSLDPPDRGTEAFF. CDR3 DNA: TGTGCCAGCTCCCTCGACCCGCCAGATAGGGGCACTGAAGCTTTCTTT. Variable domain in full (rest from reference TRBV18 and TRBJ1-1): NAGVMQNPRHLVRRRGQEARLRCSPMKGHSHVYWYRQLPEEGLKFMVYLQKENIIDESGMPKERFSAEFPKEGPSILRIQQVVRGDSAAYFCASSLDPPDRGTEAFFGQGTRLTVV.

V is TRBV5-8 and J is TRBJ2-7, with 8 bases lining up with TRBD1. The ends lost 4 bases at V and 6 bases at J; junction bases unmatched: 6. Germline loops: CDR1 SGHTS, CDR2 YDEGEE. CDR3 size: 13 residues. The CDR3 DNA reads as TGTGCCAGCAGCGTCAGGGGGCTAGGCGAGCAGTACTTC. Residues: CASSVRGLGEQYF.

The chain links TRBV29-1 to TRBJ2-1; 11 bases match TRBD2. CDR3 size: 13 residues. V dropped 4 bases and J dropped 12; count of bases not matched to a gene: 8. From germline, CDR1 is SQVTM and CDR2 ANQGSEA. CDR3 coding DNA: TGCAGCGTTGCGTCTCTAGCGGGAGGTCCGCAGTTCTTC. The encoded protein is CSVASLAGGPQFF.

The rearrangement links TRBV6-1 to TRBJ2-7; possible D gene TRBD2, 6 bases. This CDR3 region has 14 residues. Looked up from germline, CDR1 is MNHNS and CDR2 is SASEGT. Trimming took off 10 bases at V and 6 bases at J, with 22 bases between the two ends. The CDR3 loop is CAIQASAEGIEQYF. In DNA, the CDR3 is TGTGCCATCCAGGCTAGCGCAGAGGGGATCGAGCAGTACTTC.

V is TRBV27 and J is TRBJ2-2; possibly TRBD2 for D (5 bases). Germline CDR1 is MNHEY and CDR2 is SMNVEV (reference sequence). V lost 8 bases and J lost 6, with 10 bases in between. The CDR3 loop spans 12 amino acids. The CDR3 protein is CASGRDSGELFF. The DNA for the CDR3 is TGTGCCAGCGGACGGGATTCCGGGGAGCTGTTTTTT.

The rearrangement uses TRBV6-6 and TRBJ1-1, with D tentatively TRBD1 (5 bases). The CDR3 sequence is 14 residues long. With 1 base removed from V and 3 bases from J, the gap between germline ends came to 9 bases. Per germline, CDR1 MNHNY and CDR2 SVGAGI (reference sequence). The CDR3 is CASSYFGGDTEAFF. The CDR3 nucleotides read TGTGCCAGCAGTTACTTTGGGGGGGACACTGAAGCTTTCTTT.

The chain employs TRBV12-5 and TRBJ1-3, with TRBD1 matching over 8 bases. The CDR3 consists of 18 residues. The trim removed 0 bases at V and 0 bases at J, leaving 7 bases unmatched. From germline, CDR1 is LGHNT and CDR2 FRNRAP. CDR3 bases: TGTGCTAGTGGTTTGGTACTTCGGGGACAGGACTCTGGAAACACCATATATTTT. Its translation: CASGLVLRGQDSGNTIYF.

This clone was seen just once. The rearrangement uses TRBV18 and TRBJ1-2; 7 bases align to TRBD1. The germline gives CDR1 KGHSH, CDR2 LQKENI. The CDR3 length is 13 residues. The V segment lost 6 bases and the J segment 5 bases; nucleotides outside the gene matches: 6. The CDR3 sequence: CASSRDSNYGYTF. The CDR3 nucleotides are TGTGCCAGCTCCCGGGACAGCAATTATGGCTACACCTTC.

The V call is TRBV29-1, the J call TRBJ2-1; 8 bases map to TRBD2. The CDR3 is made up of 14 amino acids. The trim removed 7 bases at V and 6 bases at J, leaving 11 bases unmatched. CDR1 is SQVTM and CDR2 is ANQGSEA in the germline V gene. CDR3 in amino acids: CSAPGLVLGNEQFF. The CDR3 bases are TGCAGCGCTCCGGGACTAGTTTTGGGCAATGAGCAGTTCTTC.

This sequence joins TRBV5-1 and TRBJ2-3; 8 nucleotides match TRBD1. There are 17 residues in the CDR3. J gave up 2 bases and V 0 bases, and 8 bases lay outside the gene matches. Germline values: CDR1 SGHRS, CDR2 YFSETQ. CDR3 sequence (DNA): TGCGCCAGCAGCTTGGCTGGGCAGGGGGCTTTCACAGATACGCAGTATTTT. Protein product: CASSLAGQGAFTDTQYF.

The V call is TRBV10-3, the J call TRBJ2-3, with 12 nucleotides matching TRBD1. The CDR3 loop spans 14 amino acids. Germline values: CDR1 ENHRY, CDR2 SYGVKD. With V trimmed by 10 bases and J by 3 bases, 5 bases remained unmatched. The CDR3 DNA reads TGTGCCACGGGGACAGGGGGCGCGACAGATACGCAGTATTTT. This translates into CATGTGGATDTQYF.

This clone was seen a handful of times. The V and J genes are TRBV20-1 and TRBJ1-1, with no clear D. Germline loops: CDR1 DFQATT, CDR2 SNEGSKA (reference sequence). V lost 6 bases, J lost 5 bases, and 7 bases lay in between. CDR3 length: 10 amino acids. The DNA of the CDR3 is TGCAGTGCAGAAAGGACTGAAGCTTTCTTT. Protein product: CSAERTEAFF.

This clone was seen just once. The chain carries TRBV6-5 and TRBJ1-4; tentative D call: TRBD1 (5 bases). The germline V gene encodes CDR1 MNHEY and CDR2 SVGAGI. V shed 0 bases and J shed 12 bases, with 14 bases lying between them. The CDR3 consists of 14 residues. DNA for the CDR3: TGTGCCAGCAGTTACTCGGAAGGTGGGGGGGAACTGTTTTTT. Translated, it gives CASSYSEGGGELFF.

The CDR3 loop reads CASSLFSVDYGYTF. DNA of the CDR3: TGTGCCAGCAGCTTATTCTCTGTGGACTATGGCTACACCTTC. V gene TRBV7-2 combines with J gene TRBJ1-2, with D unclear. With 2 bases removed from V and 3 bases from J, the gap between germline ends came to 10 bases. The CDR3 extends over 14 amino acids. The V gene's germline CDR1 is SGHTA and CDR2 FQGNSA.

V usage is TRBV7-2 and J usage is TRBJ2-3; D possibly matches TRBD1 or TRBD2 (7 bases each). Germline V gene lookup returns CDR1 SGHTA and CDR2 FQGNSA. This CDR3 has 16 residues. The ends were cut back, 5 bases at V and 2 bases at J, with 17 bases in the middle. The CDR3 is CASSPPGGGFTDTQYF. The CDR3 DNA is TGTGCCAGCAGCCCACCAGGGGGGGGTTTCACAGATACGCAGTATTTT.